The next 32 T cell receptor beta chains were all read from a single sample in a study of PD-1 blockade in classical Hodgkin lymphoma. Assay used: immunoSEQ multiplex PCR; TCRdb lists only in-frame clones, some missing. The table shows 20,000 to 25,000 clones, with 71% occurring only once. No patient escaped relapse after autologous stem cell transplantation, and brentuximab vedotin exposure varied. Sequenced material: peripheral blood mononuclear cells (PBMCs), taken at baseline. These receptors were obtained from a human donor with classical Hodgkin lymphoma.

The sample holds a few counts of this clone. Written as DNA, the CDR3 is TGTGCCAGCAGCGGGGACGCGGGGAGTAATGAAAAACTGTTTTTT. Protein sequence: CASSGDAGSNEKLFF. The chain joins TRBV7-2 to TRBJ1-4, with D possibly TRBD1 on 5 matching bases. CDR1 and CDR2 from the germline V gene are SGHTA and FQGNSA. CDR3 length: 15 residues. The V and J ends lost 5 bases and 4 bases respectively, with 14 bases between them.

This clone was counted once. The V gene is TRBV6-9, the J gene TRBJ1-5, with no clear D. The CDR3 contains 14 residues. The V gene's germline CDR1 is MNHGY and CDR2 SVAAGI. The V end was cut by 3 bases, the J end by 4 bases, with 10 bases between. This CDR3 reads CASSYGGQNQPQHF. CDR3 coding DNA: TGTGCCAGCAGTTACGGTGGGCAGAATCAGCCCCAGCATTTT.

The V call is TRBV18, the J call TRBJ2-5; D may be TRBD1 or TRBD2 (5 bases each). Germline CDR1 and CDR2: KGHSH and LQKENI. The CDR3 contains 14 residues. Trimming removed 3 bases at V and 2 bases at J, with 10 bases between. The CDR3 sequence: CASSPRDGQETQYF. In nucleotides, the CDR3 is TGTGCCAGCTCACCCCGGGACGGTCAAGAGACCCAGTACTTC.

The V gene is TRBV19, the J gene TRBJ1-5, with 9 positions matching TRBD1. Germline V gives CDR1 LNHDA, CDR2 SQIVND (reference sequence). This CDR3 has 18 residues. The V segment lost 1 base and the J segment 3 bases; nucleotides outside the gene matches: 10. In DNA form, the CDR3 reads TGTGCCAGTAGTATAGTCGGTCCCGGGACAGGGTTCAATCAGCCCCAGCATTTT. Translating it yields CASSIVGPGTGFNQPQHF.

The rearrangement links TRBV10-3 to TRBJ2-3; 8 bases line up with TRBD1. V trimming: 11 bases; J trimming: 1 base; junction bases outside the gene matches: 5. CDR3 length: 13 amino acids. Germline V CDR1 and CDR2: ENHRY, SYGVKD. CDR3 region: CAAATGGTDTQYF. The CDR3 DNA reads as TGTGCCGCCGCGACAGGGGGCACAGATACGCAGTATTTT.

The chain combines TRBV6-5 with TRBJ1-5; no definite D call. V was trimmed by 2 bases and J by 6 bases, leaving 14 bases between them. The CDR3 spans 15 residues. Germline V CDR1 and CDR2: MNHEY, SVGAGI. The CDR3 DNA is TGTGCCAGCAGTTACACAAGATACGGGATTCAGCCCCAGCATTTT. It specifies CASSYTRYGIQPQHF.

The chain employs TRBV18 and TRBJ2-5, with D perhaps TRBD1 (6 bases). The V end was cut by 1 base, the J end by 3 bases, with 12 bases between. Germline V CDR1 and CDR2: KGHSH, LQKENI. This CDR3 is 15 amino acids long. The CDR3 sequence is CASSPLGQQKETQYF. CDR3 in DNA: TGTGCCAGCTCACCACTTGGACAGCAAAAAGAGACCCAGTACTTC. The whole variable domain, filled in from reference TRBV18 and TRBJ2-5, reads NAGVMQNPRHLVRRRGQEARLRCSPMKGHSHVYWYRQLPEEGLKFMVYLQKENIIDESGMPKERFSAEFPKEGPSILRIQQVVRGDSAAYFCASSPLGQQKETQYFGPGTRLLVL.

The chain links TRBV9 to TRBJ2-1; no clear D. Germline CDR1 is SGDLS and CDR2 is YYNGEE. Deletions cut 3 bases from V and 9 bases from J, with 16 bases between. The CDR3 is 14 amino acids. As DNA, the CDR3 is TGTGCCAGCAGCGGCGGTTTGTTGGGGTTTGAGCAGTTCTTC. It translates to CASSGGLLGFEQFF.

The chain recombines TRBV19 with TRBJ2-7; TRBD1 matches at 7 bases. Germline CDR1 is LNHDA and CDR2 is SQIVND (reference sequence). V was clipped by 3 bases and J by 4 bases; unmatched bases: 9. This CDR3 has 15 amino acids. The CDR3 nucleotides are TGTGCCAGTAGTATGTGGGGACAGAGAACTTACGAGCAGTACTTC. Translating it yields CASSMWGQRTYEQYF.

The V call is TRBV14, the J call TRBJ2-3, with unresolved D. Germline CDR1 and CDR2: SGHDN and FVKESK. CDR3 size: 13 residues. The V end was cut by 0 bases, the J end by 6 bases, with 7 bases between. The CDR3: CASSQELGDTQYF. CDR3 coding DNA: TGTGCCAGCAGCCAAGAGCTGGGGGATACGCAGTATTTT.

CDR3 in amino acids: CASSAEGYSGNTIYF. The CDR3 DNA sequence: TGTGCCAGCAGCGCCGAGGGGTACTCTGGAAACACCATATATTTT. V is TRBV9 and J is TRBJ1-3, with D possibly matching TRBD1 (5 bases). The CDR3 has 15 amino acids. The germline V gene encodes CDR1 SGDLS and CDR2 YYNGEE. The V and J ends lost 3 bases and 0 bases respectively, with 10 bases between them.

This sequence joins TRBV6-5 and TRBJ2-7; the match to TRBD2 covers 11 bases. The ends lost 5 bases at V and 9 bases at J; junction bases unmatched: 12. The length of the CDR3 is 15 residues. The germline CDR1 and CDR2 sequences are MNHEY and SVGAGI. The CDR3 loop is CASSVGTSGYSGQYV. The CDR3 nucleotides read TGTGCCAGCAGTGTCGGGACTAGCGGTTACTCTGGGCAGTACGTC.

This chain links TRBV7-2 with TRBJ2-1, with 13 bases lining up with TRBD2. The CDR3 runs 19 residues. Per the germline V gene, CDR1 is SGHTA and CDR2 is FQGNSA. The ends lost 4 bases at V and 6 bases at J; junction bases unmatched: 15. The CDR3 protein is CASSYPGGLAGKEANEQFF. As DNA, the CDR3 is TGTGCCAGCAGCTACCCGGGGGGACTAGCGGGAAAGGAGGCCAATGAGCAGTTCTTC.

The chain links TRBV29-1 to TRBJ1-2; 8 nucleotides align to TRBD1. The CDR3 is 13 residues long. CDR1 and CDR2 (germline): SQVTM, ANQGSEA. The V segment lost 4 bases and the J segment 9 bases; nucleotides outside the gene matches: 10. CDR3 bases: TGCAGCGTTGGCTTGGGACAGGTGGGGAGCTACACCTTC. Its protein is CSVGLGQVGSYTF.

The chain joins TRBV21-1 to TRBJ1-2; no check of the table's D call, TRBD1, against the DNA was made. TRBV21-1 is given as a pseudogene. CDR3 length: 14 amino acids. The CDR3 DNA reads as TGTGCCAGCAGCAAAGAAGGGACAGGGTGTGGCTACACCTTC. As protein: CASSKEGTGCGYTF.

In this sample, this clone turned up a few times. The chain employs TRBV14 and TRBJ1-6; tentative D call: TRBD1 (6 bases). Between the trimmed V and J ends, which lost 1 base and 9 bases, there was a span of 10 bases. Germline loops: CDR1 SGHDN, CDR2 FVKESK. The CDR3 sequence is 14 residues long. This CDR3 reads CASSQVGGLSPLHF. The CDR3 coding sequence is TGTGCCAGCAGCCAAGTAGGGGGGCTTTCACCCCTCCACTTT.

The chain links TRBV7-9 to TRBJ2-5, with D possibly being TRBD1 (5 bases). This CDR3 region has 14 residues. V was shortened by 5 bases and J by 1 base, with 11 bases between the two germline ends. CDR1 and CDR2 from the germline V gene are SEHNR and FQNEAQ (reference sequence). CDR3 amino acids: CASSPQGLQETQYF. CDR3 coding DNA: TGTGCCAGCAGCCCTCAGGGCCTCCAAGAGACCCAGTACTTC.

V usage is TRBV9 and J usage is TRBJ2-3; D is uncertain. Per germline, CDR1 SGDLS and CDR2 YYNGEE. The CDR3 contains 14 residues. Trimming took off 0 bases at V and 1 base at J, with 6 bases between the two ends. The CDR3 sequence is CASSVALGTDTQYF. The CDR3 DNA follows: TGTGCCAGCAGCGTAGCTCTGGGCACAGATACGCAGTATTTT.

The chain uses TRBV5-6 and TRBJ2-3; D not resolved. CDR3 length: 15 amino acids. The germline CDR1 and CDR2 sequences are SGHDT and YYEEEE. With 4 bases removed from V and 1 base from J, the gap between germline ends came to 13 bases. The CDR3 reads CASSIRAPGTDTQYF. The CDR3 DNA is TGTGCCAGCAGCATCCGGGCCCCAGGCACAGATACGCAGTATTTT. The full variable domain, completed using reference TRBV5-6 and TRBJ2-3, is DAGVTQSPTHLIKTRGQQVTLRCSPKSGHDTVSWYQQALGQGPQFIFQYYEEEERQRGNFPDRFSGHQFPNYSSELNVNALLLGDSALYLCASSIRAPGTDTQYFGPGTRLTVL.

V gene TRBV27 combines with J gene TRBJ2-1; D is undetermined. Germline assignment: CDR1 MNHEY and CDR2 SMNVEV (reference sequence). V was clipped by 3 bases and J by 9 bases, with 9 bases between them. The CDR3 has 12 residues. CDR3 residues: CASSLVGIEQFF. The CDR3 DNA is TGTGCCAGCAGTTTGGTGGGGATTGAGCAGTTCTTC.

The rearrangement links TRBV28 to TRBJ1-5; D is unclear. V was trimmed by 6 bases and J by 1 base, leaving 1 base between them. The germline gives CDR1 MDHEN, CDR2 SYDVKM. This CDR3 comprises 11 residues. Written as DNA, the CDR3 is TGTGCCAGCAGAAGCAATCAGCCCCAGCATTTT. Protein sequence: CASRSNQPQHF.

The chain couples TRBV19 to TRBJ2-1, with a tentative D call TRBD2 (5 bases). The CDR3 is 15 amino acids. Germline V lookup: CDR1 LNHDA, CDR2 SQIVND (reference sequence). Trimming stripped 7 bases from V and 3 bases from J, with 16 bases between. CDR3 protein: CASTLREGVYNEQFF. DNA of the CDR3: TGTGCCAGTACCCTGAGAGAGGGAGTCTACAATGAGCAGTTCTTC.

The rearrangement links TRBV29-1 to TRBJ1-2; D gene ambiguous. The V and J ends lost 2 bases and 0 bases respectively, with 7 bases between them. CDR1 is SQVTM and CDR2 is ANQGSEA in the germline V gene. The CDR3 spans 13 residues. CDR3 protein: CSVEQTPNYGYTF. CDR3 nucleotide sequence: TGCAGCGTTGAACAGACTCCTAACTATGGCTACACCTTC. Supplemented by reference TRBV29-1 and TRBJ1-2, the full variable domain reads SAVISQKPSRDICQRGTSLTIQCQVDSQVTMMFWYRQQPGQSLTLIATANQGSEATYESGFVIDKFPISRPNLTFSTLTVSNMSPEDSSIYLCSVEQTPNYGYTFGSGTRLTVV.

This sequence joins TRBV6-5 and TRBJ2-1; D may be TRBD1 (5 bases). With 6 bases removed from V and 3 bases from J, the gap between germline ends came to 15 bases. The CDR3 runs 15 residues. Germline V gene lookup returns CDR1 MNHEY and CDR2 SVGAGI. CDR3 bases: TGTGCCAGCAGAGACGGACATGGAAACTACAATGAGCAGTTCTTC. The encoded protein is CASRDGHGNYNEQFF.

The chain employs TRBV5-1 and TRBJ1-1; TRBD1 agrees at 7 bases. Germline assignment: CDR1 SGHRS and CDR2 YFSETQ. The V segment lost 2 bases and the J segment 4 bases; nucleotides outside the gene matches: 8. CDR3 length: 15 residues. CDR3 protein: CASSFGLQGSTEAFF. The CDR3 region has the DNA TGCGCCAGCAGCTTTGGACTACAGGGGAGCACTGAAGCTTTCTTT.

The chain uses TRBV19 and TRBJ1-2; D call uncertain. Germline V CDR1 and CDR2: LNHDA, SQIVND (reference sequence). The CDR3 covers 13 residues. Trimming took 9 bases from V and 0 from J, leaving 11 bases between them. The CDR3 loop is CASSFLANYGYTF. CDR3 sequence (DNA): TGTGCCAGCAGTTTCTTAGCTAACTATGGCTACACCTTC.

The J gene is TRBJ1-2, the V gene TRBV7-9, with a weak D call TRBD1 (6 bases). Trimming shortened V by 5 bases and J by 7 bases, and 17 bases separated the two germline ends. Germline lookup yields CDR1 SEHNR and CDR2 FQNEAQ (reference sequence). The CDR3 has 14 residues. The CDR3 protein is CASSPERAGAGYTF. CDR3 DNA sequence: TGTGCCAGCAGCCCAGAACGGGCAGGGGCTGGCTACACCTTC.

CDR3 residues: CASSQDLQVNTGELFF. For the CDR3, the DNA is TGCGCCAGCAGCCAAGATTTACAGGTGAACACCGGGGAGCTGTTTTTT. V usage is TRBV4-3 and J usage is TRBJ2-2, with a tentative D call TRBD1 (5 bases). The CDR3 has 16 amino acids. Per germline, CDR1 LGHNA and CDR2 YSLEER. Trimming pared 0 bases from V and 1 base from J, leaving 9 bases between.

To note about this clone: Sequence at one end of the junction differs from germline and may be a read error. CDR3: CASSLVRVRGPETQYF. CDR3 nucleotides: TGTGCTAGCAGCTTAGTAAGGGTCCGAGGGCCAGAGACCCAGTACTTC. V and J are TRBV7-2 and TRBJ2-5, with D maybe TRBD2 (5 bases). The V gene's germline CDR1 is SGHTA and CDR2 FQGNSA. The CDR3 is 16 residues long.

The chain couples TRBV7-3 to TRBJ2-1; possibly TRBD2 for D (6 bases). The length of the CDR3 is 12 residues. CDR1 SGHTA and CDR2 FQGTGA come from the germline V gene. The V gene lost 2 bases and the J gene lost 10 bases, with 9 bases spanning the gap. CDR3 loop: CASSLFGGEQFF. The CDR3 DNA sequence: TGTGCCAGCAGCTTATTCGGAGGGGAGCAGTTCTTC.

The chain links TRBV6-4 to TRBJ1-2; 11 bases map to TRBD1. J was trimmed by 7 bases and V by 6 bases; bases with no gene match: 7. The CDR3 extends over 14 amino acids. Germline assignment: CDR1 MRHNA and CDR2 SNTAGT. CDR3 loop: CASSPGQGAVGYTF. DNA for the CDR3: TGTGCCAGCAGCCCCGGACAGGGGGCGGTTGGCTACACCTTC.

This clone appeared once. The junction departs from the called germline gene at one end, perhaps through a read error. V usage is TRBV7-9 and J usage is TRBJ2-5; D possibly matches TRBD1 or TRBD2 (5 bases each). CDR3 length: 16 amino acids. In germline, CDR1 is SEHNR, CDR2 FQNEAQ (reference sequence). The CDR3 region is CASSLGFRGFQETQYF. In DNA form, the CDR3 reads TGTGCCAGCAGTTTAGGGTTTCGGGGCTTCCAAGAGACCCAGTACTTC.